What follows describes a single T cell receptor (beta chain). The sample is drawn from a study of blood T cell repertoires in COVID-19. Study overall: Spain, Italy and the United States supplied samples that represented acute and convalescent COVID-19. The analysed material was cDNA or gDNA that came from T cells, B-cell-depleted T cells, or PBMCs.

Per the original data handling: Reference gene primer amplification gave estimated nucleated cell counts. Here immunoSEQ multiplex PCR was the method, and the copy in TCRdb shows in-frame clones only, minus some. The V and J calls and clone size come from that table; D and trimming were worked out from the DNA. Here the sample spans approximately 230,000 clones, approximately 82% being singletons. The sequencing sample was made of peripheral blood. The TCR originated in an elderly woman with active or convalescent COVID-19.

As DNA, the CDR3 is TGTGCCATCAGTTCGACAGGGAGAGGGCAAGAGACCCAGTACTTC. This sequence encodes CAISSTGRGQETQYF. The chain recombines TRBV10-3 with TRBJ2-5, with 7 bases lining up with TRBD1. Germline CDR1 and CDR2: ENHRY and SYGVKD. The CDR3 extends over 15 amino acids. Trimming removed 5 bases from V and 2 bases from J; junction bases left unmatched: 8.